Following are 9 T cell receptor beta chains from one sample sequenced in a study of cytomegalovirus exposure and HLA in healthy donors. The primer mix had 60 Vbeta and 13 Jbeta primers. TCRdb's table, derived via immunoSEQ multiplex PCR, lists solely in-frame clones and lacks some. The data contain about 130,000 clones, roughly 80% of them singletons. Sequenced sample: PBMCs. The receptor set was obtained from a girl aged 2 to 9 in good health and CMV-seronegative.

The chain joins TRBV19 to TRBJ2-1, with 7 bases aligning to TRBD1. CDR1 and CDR2 (germline): LNHDA, SQIVND (reference sequence). This CDR3 is built from 16 residues. V dropped 4 bases and J dropped 0; count of bases not matched to a gene: 6. CDR3 sequence reads: CASSRRDSSSYNEQFF. The CDR3 DNA follows: TGTGCCAGTAGTAGACGGGACAGTAGCTCCTACAATGAGCAGTTCTTC. The complete variable domain, with remaining parts taken from reference TRBV19 and TRBJ2-1, reads DGGITQSPKYLFRKEGQNVTLSCEQNLNHDAMYWYRQDPGQGLRLIYYSQIVNDFQKGDIAEGYSVSREKKESFPLTVTSAQKNPTAFYLCASSRRDSSSYNEQFFGPGTRLTVL.

This chain links TRBV27 with TRBJ1-2, with 8 bases fitting TRBD1. This CDR3 spans 12 amino acids. Germline V gene data show CDR1 as MNHEY and CDR2 as SMNVEV (reference sequence). V gave up 5 bases and J gave up 5 bases; unmatched junction bases: 1. The CDR3 DNA sequence: TGTGCCAGCAGTGGACAGGGATATGGCTACACCTTC. Its translation: CASSGQGYGYTF.

The chain employs TRBV30 and TRBJ1-5, with D hard to call. The CDR3 contains 16 residues. Germline V gives CDR1 GTSNPN, CDR2 SVGIG (reference sequence). V was clipped by 1 base and J by 2 bases, with 15 bases between them. Here the CDR3 reads CAWSALGERGNQPQHF. The DNA of the CDR3 is TGTGCCTGGAGTGCTCTCGGGGAGAGGGGCAATCAGCCCCAGCATTTT.

The rearrangement uses TRBV9 and TRBJ2-7; D not certain. V was trimmed by 2 bases and J by 2 bases, leaving 14 bases between them. Germline values: CDR1 SGDLS, CDR2 YYNGEE. CDR3 length: 15 amino acids. CDR3 sequence (DNA): TGTGCCAGCAGCGTGGGCGAATTTACAACCTACGAGCAGTACTTC. Translation: CASSVGEFTTYEQYF.

The CDR3 is CASSGDTGVGNYEQYF. DNA for the CDR3: TGTGCCAGCAGCGGCGACACAGGGGTTGGGAACTACGAGCAGTACTTC. V usage is TRBV9 and J usage is TRBJ2-7, with 7 bases fitting TRBD1. V was pared by 3 bases and J by 3 bases, with 12 bases of the junction left unmatched. This CDR3 has 16 amino acids. In germline, CDR1 is SGDLS, CDR2 YYNGEE.

The chain combines TRBV13 with TRBJ1-2, with 9 nucleotides matching TRBD1. V trimming: 4 bases; J trimming: 1 base; junction bases outside the gene matches: 4. CDR3 size: 15 residues. The germline gives CDR1 PRHDT, CDR2 FYEKMQ (reference sequence). The CDR3 bases are TGTGCCAGCAGCTCCCCGGGACAGGGTAACTATGGCTACACCTTC. Translated, it gives CASSSPGQGNYGYTF.

The chain couples TRBV19 to TRBJ2-1; D ambiguous. V was clipped by 6 bases and J by 0 bases, with 9 bases between them. Germline V gene lookup returns CDR1 LNHDA and CDR2 SQIVND (reference sequence). The CDR3 totals 14 residues. The CDR3, as DNA: TGTGCCAGTAGCCCTTCTCTCTCCTACAATGAGCAGTTCTTC. It is translated as CASSPSLSYNEQFF. The whole variable domain, filled in from reference TRBV19 and TRBJ2-1, reads DGGITQSPKYLFRKEGQNVTLSCEQNLNHDAMYWYRQDPGQGLRLIYYSQIVNDFQKGDIAEGYSVSREKKESFPLTVTSAQKNPTAFYLCASSPSLSYNEQFFGPGTRLTVL.

In this sample, this clone turned up once. V and J are TRBV6-1 and TRBJ2-2; 11 nucleotides line up with TRBD1. From germline, CDR1 is MNHNS and CDR2 SASEGT. The V gene end was trimmed by 2 bases and the J gene end by 3 bases; junction bases not matched to a gene: 17. The CDR3 totals 21 residues. This chain's CDR3 is CASSERPVRTGGIGDTGELFF. CDR3 nucleotide sequence: TGTGCCAGCAGTGAAAGGCCCGTGAGGACAGGGGGCATTGGGGACACCGGGGAGCTGTTTTTT.

As for this clone: A read error is likely, as this CDR3 ends without the conserved phenylalanine or tryptophan. The rearrangement uses TRBV2 and TRBJ1-4, with 9 bases aligning to TRBD1. V trimming: 4 bases; J trimming: 8 bases; junction bases outside the gene matches: 11. Germline CDR1 and CDR2: SNHLY and FYNNEI. There are 16 residues in the CDR3. The CDR3: CASSVTPGTGNEKLFV. DNA for the CDR3: TGTGCCAGCAGTGTAACTCCCGGGACAGGGAACGAAAAACTGTTTGTT.